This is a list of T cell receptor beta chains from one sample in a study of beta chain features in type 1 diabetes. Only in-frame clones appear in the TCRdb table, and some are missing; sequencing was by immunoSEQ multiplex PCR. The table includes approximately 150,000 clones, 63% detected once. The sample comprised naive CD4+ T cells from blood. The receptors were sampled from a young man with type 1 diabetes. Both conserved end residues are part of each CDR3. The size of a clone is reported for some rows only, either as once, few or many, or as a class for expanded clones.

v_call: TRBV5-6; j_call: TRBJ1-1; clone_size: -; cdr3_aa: CASSSWWGAEDTEAFF
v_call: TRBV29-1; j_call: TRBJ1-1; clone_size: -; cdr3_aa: CSVATAEAFF
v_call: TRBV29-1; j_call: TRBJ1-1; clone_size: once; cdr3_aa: CSVKMNTEAFF
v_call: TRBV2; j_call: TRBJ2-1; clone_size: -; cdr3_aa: CASSPTNEQFF
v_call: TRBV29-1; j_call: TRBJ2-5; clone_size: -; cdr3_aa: CSVSRVETQYF
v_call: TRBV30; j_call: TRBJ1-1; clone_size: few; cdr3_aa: CAWRPQGVTEAFF
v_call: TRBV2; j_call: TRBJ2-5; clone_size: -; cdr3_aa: CASSEAVETQYF
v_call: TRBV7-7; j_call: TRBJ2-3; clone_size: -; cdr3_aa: CASSSRLTGLDTQYF
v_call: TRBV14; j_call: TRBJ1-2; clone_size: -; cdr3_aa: CASSQQIYGYTF
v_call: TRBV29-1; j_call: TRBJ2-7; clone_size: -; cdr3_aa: CSGSTGGSYEQYF
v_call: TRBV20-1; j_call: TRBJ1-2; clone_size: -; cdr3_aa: CSVGQYYGYTF
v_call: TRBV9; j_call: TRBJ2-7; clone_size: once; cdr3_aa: CASSVPRMFQGFSYEQYF
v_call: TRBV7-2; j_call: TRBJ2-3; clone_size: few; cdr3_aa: CASSSQGTDTQYF
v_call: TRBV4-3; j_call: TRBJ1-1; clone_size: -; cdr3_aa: CASSQDYRGQGTTRGAFF
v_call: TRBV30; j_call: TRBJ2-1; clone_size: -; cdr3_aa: CAWGHLDEQFF
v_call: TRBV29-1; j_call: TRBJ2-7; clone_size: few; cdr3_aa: CSVRHPQGYEQYF
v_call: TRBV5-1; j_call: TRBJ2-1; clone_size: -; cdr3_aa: CASSLAAGSYNEQFF
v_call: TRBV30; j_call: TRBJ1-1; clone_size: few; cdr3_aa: CAWRQLNTEAFF
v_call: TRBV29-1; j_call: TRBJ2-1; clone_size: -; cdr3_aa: CSVKGQPYNEQFF
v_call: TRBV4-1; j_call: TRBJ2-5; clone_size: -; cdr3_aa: CASSQEGTSIQTQYF
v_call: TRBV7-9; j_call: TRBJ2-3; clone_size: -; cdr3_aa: CASSSTEAGLTDTQYF
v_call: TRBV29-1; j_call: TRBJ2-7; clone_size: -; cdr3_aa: CSAVTDYEQYF
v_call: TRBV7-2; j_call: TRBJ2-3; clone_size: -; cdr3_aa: CASSARDTQYF
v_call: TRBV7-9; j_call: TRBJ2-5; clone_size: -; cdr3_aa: CASSPPSWGTQYF
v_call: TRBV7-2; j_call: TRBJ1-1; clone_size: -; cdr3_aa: CASSVTRNTEAFF
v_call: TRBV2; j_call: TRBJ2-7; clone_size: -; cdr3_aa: CASSATSYEQYF
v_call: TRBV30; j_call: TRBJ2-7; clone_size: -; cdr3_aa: CAWSAGFYEQYF
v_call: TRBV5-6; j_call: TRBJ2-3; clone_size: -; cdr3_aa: CASSLRGQGDTQYF
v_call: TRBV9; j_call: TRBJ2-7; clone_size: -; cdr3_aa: CASSVDGLASEQYF
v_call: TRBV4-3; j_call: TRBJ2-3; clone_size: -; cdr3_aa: CASSQEGTRGPDTQYF
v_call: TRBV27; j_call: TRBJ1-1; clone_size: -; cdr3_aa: CASNRGRNTEAFF
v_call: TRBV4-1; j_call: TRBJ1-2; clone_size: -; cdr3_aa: CASSQGDRVNYGYTF
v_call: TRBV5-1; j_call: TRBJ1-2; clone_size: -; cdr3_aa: CASSRAAGGNYGYTF
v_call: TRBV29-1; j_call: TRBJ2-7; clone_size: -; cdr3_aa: CSVNGLSSYEQYF
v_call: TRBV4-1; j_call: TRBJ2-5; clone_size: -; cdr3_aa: CASSQDVVLRETQYF
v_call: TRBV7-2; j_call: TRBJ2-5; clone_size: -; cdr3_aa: CASTDRVQETQYF
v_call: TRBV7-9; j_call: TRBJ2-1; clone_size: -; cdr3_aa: CASSLAGLVSLEQFF
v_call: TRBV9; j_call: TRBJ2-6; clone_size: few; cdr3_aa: CASSVVSGANVLTF
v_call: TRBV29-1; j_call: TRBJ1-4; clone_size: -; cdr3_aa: CSATPWDESREKLFF
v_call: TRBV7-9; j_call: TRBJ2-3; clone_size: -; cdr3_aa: CASTQAERTDTQYF
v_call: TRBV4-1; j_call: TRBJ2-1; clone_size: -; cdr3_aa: CASSLEQGNEQFF
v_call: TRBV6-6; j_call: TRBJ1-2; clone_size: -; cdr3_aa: CASSNQQQNYGYTF
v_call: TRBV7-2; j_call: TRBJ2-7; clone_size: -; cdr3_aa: CASSLVPGPLYEQYF
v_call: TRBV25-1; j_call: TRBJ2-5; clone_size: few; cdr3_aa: CASSDGYRGRSETQYF
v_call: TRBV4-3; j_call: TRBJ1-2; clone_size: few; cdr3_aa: CASSQEGGQFYGYTF
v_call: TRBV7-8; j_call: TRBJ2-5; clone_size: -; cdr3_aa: CASSLAEGSQETQYF
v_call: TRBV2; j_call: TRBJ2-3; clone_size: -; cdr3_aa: CASSEGTDTQYF
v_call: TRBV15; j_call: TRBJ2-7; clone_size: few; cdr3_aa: CATSRDLGHEQYF
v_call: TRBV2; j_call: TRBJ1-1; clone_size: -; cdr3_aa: CASRSDRTSLRAFF
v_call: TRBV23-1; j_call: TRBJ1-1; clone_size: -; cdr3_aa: CASSLPERTGGGNTEAFF
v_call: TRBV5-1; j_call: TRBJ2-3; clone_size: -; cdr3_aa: CASAGTSRKDTQYF
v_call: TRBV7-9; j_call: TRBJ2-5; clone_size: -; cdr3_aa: CASSYQGAEETQYF